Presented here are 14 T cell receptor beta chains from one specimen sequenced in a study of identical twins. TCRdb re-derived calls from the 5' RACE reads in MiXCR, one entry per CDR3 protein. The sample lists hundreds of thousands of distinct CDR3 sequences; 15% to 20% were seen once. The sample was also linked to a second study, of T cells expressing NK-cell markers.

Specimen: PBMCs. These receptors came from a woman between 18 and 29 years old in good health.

The CDR3 region has the DNA TGTGCCAGCAGCCAGGCGGGCGGGAACGTCCTGACTTTC. It codes for CASSQAGGNVLTF. The chain joins TRBV3-1 to TRBJ2-6; a possible D gene is TRBD2 (5 bases). V lost 3 bases and J lost 10, with 10 bases in between. Germline CDR1 LGHDT, CDR2 YNNKEL (reference sequence). This CDR3 has 13 amino acids.

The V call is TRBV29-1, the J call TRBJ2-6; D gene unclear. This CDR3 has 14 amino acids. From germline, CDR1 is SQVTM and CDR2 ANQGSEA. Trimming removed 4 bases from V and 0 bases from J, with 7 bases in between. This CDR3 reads CSVVGISGANVLTF. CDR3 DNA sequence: TGCAGCGTTGTCGGCATCTCTGGGGCCAACGTCCTGACTTTC.

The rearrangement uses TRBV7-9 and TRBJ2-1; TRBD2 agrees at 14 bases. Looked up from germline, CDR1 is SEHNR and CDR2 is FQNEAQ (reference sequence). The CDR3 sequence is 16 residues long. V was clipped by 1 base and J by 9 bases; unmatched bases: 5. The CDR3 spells CASSLGGTSGRGEQFF. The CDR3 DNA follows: TGTGCCAGCAGCTTAGGGGGGACTAGCGGGAGAGGTGAGCAGTTCTTC.

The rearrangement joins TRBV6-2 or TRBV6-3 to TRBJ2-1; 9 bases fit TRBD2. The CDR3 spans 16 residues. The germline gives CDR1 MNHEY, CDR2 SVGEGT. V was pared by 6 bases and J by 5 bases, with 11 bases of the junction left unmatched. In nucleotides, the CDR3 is TGTGCCAGCAGATCTGTTCTAGCGGGATTTGACAATGAGCAGTTCTTC. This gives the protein CASRSVLAGFDNEQFF.

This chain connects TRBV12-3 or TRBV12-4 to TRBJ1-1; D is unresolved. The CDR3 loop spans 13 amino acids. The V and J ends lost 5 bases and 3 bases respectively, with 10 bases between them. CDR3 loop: CASSTSGDTEAFF. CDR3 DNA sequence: TGTGCCAGCAGTACTAGCGGGGACACTGAAGCTTTCTTT.

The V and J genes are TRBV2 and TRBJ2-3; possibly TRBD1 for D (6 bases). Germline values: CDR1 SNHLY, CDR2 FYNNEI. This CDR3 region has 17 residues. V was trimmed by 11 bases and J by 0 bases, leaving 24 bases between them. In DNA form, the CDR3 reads TGTGCCTGCGATTCTCCGCCTCAGGGGATTAGCACAGATACGCAGTATTTT. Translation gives CACDSPPQGISTDTQYF.

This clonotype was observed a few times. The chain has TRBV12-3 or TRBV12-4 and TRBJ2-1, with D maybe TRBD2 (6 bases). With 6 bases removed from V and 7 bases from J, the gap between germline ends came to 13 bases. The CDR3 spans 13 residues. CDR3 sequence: CASSPKEGNEQFF. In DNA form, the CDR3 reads TGTGCCAGCAGCCCAAAGGAGGGGAATGAGCAGTTCTTC.

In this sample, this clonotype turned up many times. The CDR3 bases are TGCAGTGCTCGAGGCAGGCTTAATGAGCAGTTCTTC. This encodes CSARGRLNEQFF. The rearrangement links TRBV20-1 to TRBJ2-1; D remains unclear. This CDR3 spans 12 amino acids. Germline V gives CDR1 DFQATT, CDR2 SNEGSKA (reference sequence). Deletions cut 5 bases from V and 7 bases from J, with 12 bases between.

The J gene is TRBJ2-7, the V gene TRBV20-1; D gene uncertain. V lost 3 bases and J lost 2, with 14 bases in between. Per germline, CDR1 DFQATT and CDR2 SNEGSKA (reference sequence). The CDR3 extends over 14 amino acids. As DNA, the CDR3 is TGCAGTGCTAGGGAAAGGACCCGGACCTACGAGCAGTACTTC. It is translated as CSARERTRTYEQYF.

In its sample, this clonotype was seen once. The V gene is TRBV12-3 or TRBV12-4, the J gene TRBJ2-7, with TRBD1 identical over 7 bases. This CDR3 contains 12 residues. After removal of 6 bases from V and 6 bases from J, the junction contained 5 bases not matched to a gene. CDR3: CASSYDRAEQYF. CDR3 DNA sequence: TGTGCCAGCAGCTATGACAGGGCCGAGCAGTACTTC.

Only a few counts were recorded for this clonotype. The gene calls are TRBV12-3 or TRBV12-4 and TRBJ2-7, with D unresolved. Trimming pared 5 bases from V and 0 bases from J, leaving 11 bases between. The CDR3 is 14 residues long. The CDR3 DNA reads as TGTGCCAGCAGTAGGACCCCTAGCTCCTACGAGCAGTACTTC. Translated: CASSRTPSSYEQYF.

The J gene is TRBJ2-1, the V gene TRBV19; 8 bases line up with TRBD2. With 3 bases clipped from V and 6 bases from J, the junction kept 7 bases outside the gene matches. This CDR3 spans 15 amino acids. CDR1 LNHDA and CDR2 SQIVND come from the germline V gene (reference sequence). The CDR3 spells CASSIGLAGVNEQFF. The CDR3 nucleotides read TGTGCCAGTAGTATCGGCCTAGCGGGCGTCAATGAGCAGTTCTTC.

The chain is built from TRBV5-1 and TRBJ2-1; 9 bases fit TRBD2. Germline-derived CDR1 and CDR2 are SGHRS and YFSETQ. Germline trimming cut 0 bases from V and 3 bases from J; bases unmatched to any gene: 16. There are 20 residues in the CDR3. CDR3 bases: TGCGCCAGCAGCTTGGCCCGGCTAGCGGGGACCCGGGGTGGCTACAATGAGCAGTTCTTC. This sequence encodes CASSLARLAGTRGGYNEQFF.

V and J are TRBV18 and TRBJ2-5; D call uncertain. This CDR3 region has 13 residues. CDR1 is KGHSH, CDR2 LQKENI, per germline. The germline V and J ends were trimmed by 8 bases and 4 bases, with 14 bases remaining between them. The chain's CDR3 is CASGMGSGETQYF. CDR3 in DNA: TGTGCCAGCGGGATGGGAAGTGGAGAGACCCAGTACTTC.